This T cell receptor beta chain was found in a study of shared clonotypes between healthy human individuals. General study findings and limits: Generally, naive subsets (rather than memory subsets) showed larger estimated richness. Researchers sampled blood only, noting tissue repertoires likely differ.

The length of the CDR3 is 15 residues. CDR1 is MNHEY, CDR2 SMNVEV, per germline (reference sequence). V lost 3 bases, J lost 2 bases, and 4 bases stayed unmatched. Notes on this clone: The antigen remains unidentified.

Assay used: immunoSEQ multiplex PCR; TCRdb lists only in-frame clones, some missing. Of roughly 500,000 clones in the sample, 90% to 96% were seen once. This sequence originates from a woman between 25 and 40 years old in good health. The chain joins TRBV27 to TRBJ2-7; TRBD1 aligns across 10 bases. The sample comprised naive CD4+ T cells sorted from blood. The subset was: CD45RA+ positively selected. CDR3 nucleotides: TGTGCCAGCAGTTTTCGACAGGGGGCCCCCTACGAGCAGTACTTC. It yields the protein CASSFRQGAPYEQYF.